This T cell receptor (beta chain) was observed in a study of shared clonotypes between healthy human individuals. In regard to this clone: Its antigen is currently unknown.

Genomic DNA for unsorted samples, which was extracted with the QIAamp DNA Blood Mini kit, came from 99 million or so PBMCs. Study-wide results and limits: Few donors limited the genetic and exposure-history diversity represented.

Unsorted PBMC contributed roughly 300 ng DNA, about 30,000 T cell genomes, to each replicate PCR. Assay used: immunoSEQ multiplex PCR; TCRdb lists only in-frame clones, some missing. The sample has about 470,000 clones; around 79% are singletons. The germline CDR1 and CDR2 sequences are SGHTA and FQGTGA. The V end lost 1 base, the J end lost 5 bases, and 15 bases lay between the germline ends. The CDR3 covers 15 residues. V and J are TRBV7-3 and TRBJ2-7, with a possible D match to TRBD2 (5 bases). The sample taken for sequencing was PBMCs. The clonotype comes from a woman in her 40s in good health. Some clones in this sample may be carry-over from other donors' samples. This CDR3 reads CASSLMGSDSDEQYF. Written as DNA, the CDR3 is TGTGCCAGCAGCTTAATGGGCTCGGACTCGGACGAGCAGTACTTC.